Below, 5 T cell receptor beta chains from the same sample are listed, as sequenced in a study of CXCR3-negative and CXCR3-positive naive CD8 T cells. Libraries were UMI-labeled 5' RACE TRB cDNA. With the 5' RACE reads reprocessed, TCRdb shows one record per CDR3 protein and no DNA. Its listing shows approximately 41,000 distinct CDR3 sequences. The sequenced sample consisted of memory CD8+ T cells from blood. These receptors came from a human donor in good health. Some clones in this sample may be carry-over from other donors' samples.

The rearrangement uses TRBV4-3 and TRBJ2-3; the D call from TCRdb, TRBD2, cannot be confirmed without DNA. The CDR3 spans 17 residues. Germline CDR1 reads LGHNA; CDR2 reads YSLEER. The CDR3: CASSQDHSGVSTDTQYF.

CDR3 region: CASSLIGGGVHNEQFF. The chain employs TRBV7-3 and TRBJ2-1; TCRdb outputs TRBD2, but without DNA this stays unchecked. CDR3 length: 16 residues. The germline V gene has CDR1 SGHTA and CDR2 FQGTGA.

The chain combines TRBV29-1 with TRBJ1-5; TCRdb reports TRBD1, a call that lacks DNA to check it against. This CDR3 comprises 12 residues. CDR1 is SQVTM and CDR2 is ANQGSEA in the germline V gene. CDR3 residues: CSVGTGSQPQHF.

Here the CDR3 reads CASRYRDRGPYSNQPQHF. The chain couples TRBV28 to TRBJ1-5; TCRdb lists TRBD1, though no DNA is available to test this call. The CDR3 length is 18 residues. Germline V gene lookup returns CDR1 MDHEN and CDR2 SYDVKM.

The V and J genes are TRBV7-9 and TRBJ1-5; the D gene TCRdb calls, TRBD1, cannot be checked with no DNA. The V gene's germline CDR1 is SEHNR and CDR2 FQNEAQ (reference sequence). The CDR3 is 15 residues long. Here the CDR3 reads CASSLVSGGDQPQHF.